This T cell receptor beta chain was sequenced during a study of cytomegalovirus exposure and HLA in healthy donors. Whole-study results and caveats: The authors enumerated 150 to 200 TCR beta chains as linked to cytomegalovirus.

Concerning this clone: Antigen specificity is unknown.

It was with 60 Vbeta and 13 Jbeta primers that the PCR ran. TCRdb keeps only in-frame clones here, not all; method: immunoSEQ multiplex PCR. Of around 150,000 clones listed, 76% were seen once; the top ten hold 2.5% to 3.5%. The TCR comes from a man aged 35-49 years in good health and CMV-seronegative. The sequencing sample was made of PBMCs.

In DNA, the CDR3 is TGTGCCAGCAGCCTATCCGGGGAGGGGGTCGTCCACTTT. This encodes CASSLSGEGVVHF. J is TRBJ1-6 and V is TRBV11-2; D may be TRBD1 (6 bases). Germline assignment: CDR1 SGHAT and CDR2 FQNNGV. The CDR3 extends over 13 amino acids. V lost 5 bases and J 17 bases, leaving 19 bases between the germline ends.